Presented here are 32 T cell receptor beta chains from one specimen sequenced in a study of T cell repertoires in cytomegalovirus infection. TCRdb reanalysed the reads using MiXCR and keeps one entry per CDR3 protein. The data contain approximately 910,000 distinct CDR3 sequences, less than 35% of them singletons. No antigen has been identified for these receptors. Sample: cultured CD8+ T cells from PBMCs, taken from culture after CMV antigen stimulation. The receptors stem from a human donor in good health (CMV status not recorded). Some clones in this sample may be carry-over from other donors' samples.

The V and J genes are TRBV25-1 and TRBJ2-3; 7 bases map to TRBD2. Germline V gene lookup returns CDR1 MGHDK and CDR2 SYGVNS. V dropped 4 bases and J dropped 1; count of bases not matched to a gene: 11. The CDR3 spans 17 residues. This CDR3 is CASSGSRGGERTDTQYF. Here the CDR3 DNA reads TGTGCCAGCAGTGGGAGCCGCGGGGGTGAACGCACAGATACGCAGTATTTT.

The chain's CDR3 is CASSLRGMREQFF. The CDR3 bases are TGTGCCAGCAGTTTACGCGGGATGAGGGAGCAGTTCTTC. The V gene is TRBV27, the J gene TRBJ2-1, with D perhaps TRBD2 (6 bases). Trimming shortened V by 2 bases and J by 10 bases, and 12 bases separated the two germline ends. Germline V gives CDR1 MNHEY, CDR2 SMNVEV (reference sequence). The CDR3 consists of 13 residues.

Many counts were recorded for this clonotype. One junction end does not reproduce the germline sequence, and a read error may be involved. V gene TRBV12-3 or TRBV12-4 combines with J gene TRBJ2-7, with TRBD2 identical over 7 bases. The CDR3 runs 13 residues. As DNA, the CDR3 is TGTGCCAGCAGTCTAGCGGCCACCTACGAGCAGTACTTC. Residues: CASSLAATYEQYF.

This clonotype was detected only a few times. V usage is TRBV6-1 and J usage is TRBJ1-5; 11 nucleotides agree with TRBD1. Germline V gives CDR1 MNHNS, CDR2 SASEGT. The V gene end was trimmed by 8 bases and the J gene end by 3 bases; junction bases not matched to a gene: 6. The CDR3 extends over 15 amino acids. The CDR3 protein is CASRLDRGHNQPQHF. CDR3 in DNA: TGTGCCAGCCGCCTGGACAGGGGGCACAATCAGCCCCAGCATTTT.

The chain combines TRBV7-2 with TRBJ2-5, with D perhaps TRBD1 or TRBD2 (6 bases each). Germline CDR1 is SGHTA and CDR2 is FQGNSA. Between the trimmed V and J ends, which lost 2 bases and 6 bases, there was a span of 19 bases. This CDR3 region has 16 residues. The CDR3 DNA is TGTGCCAGCAGCTTAAATTCGCTCAGGGGAGGAAAGACCCAGTACTTC. This encodes CASSLNSLRGGKTQYF.

J is TRBJ2-1 and V is TRBV12-5, with D hard to call. V was clipped by 6 bases and J by 7 bases, with 7 bases between them. The CDR3 runs to 11 residues. Germline lookup yields CDR1 LGHNT and CDR2 FRNRAP. CDR3 nucleotides: TGTGCTAGTGGGCCTGCAAATGAGCAGTTCTTC. It yields the protein CASGPANEQFF. The full variable domain, in which reference TRBV12-5 and TRBJ2-1 provide the parts outside the CDR3, is DARVTQTPRHKVTEMGQEVTMRCQPILGHNTVFWYRQTMMQGLELLAYFRNRAPLDDSGMPKDRFSAEMPDATLATLKIQPSEPRDSAVYFCASGPANEQFFGPGTRLTVL.

This chain joins TRBV6-5 and TRBJ2-1; TRBD1 matches at 7 bases. The CDR3 extends over 20 amino acids. J gave up 8 bases and V 4 bases, and 26 bases lay outside the gene matches. Germline-derived CDR1 and CDR2 are MNHEY and SVGAGI. CDR3 coding DNA: TGTGCCAGCAGTTTAGCAAGATGGTACCGGGACAGAATGGGAAGGGATGAGCAGTTCTTC. This translates into CASSLARWYRDRMGRDEQFF.

The gene calls are TRBV7-9 and TRBJ2-2, with D uncertain. Trimming took 7 bases from V and 11 from J, leaving 11 bases between them. Per germline, CDR1 SEHNR and CDR2 FQNEAQ (reference sequence). The CDR3 has 11 residues. The CDR3: CASTGPPELFF. The CDR3 DNA follows: TGTGCCAGCACCGGACCGCCCGAGCTGTTTTTT.

In its sample, this clonotype was seen a few times. CDR3 region: CASSQEERHAKNIQYF. CDR3 bases: TGTGCCAGCAGCCAAGAGGAGAGACACGCCAAAAACATTCAGTACTTC. The rearrangement links TRBV3-1 to TRBJ2-4; D unresolved. CDR3 length: 16 residues. The V end lost 0 bases, the J end lost 1 base, and 10 bases lay between the germline ends. CDR1 LGHDT and CDR2 YNNKEL come from the germline V gene (reference sequence).

The chain employs TRBV7-4 and TRBJ2-1, with a tentative D call TRBD1 (6 bases). The CDR3 runs to 11 residues. The V end was cut by 5 bases, the J end by 9 bases, with 8 bases between. The germline gives CDR1 SGHVT, CDR2 SQSDAQ. CDR3 nucleotides: TGTGCCAGCAGCCAGGGGATTGAGCAGTTCTTC. The encoded protein is CASSQGIEQFF.

This chain links TRBV2 with TRBJ2-7; 10 bases match TRBD1. Germline trimming cut 4 bases from V and 2 bases from J; bases unmatched to any gene: 5. The CDR3 runs to 15 residues. Germline V CDR1 and CDR2: SNHLY, FYNNEI. The CDR3 DNA reads as TGTGCCAGCAGTGTCGGGACAGGGGAAACCTACGAGCAGTACTTC. Translated: CASSVGTGETYEQYF.

This clonotype was seen repeatedly, ten times or more. The gene calls are TRBV7-2 and TRBJ2-7, with D possibly TRBD2 on 6 matching bases. V lost 2 bases, J lost 3 bases, and 14 bases lay in between. CDR3 length equals 15 residues. CDR1 and CDR2 from the germline V gene are SGHTA and FQGNSA. The DNA of the CDR3 is TGTGCCAGCAGCTTACATTGGAGGGTCGGCTACGAGCAGTACTTC. It translates to CASSLHWRVGYEQYF.

This clonotype was counted between two and nine times. The V and J genes are TRBV6-2 or TRBV6-3 and TRBJ1-1, with D unresolved. Looked up from germline, CDR1 is MNHEY and CDR2 is SVGEGT. The CDR3 spans 17 residues. V was pared by 0 bases and J by 1 base, with 15 bases between. CDR3 protein: CASSYSGTAWTNTEAFF. CDR3 nucleotide sequence: TGTGCCAGCAGTTACTCAGGAACGGCATGGACGAACACTGAAGCTTTCTTT.

The sample holds many counts of this clonotype. The genes are TRBV7-2 and TRBJ2-1; D gene ambiguous. The CDR3 loop spans 14 amino acids. Trimming stripped 2 bases from V and 4 bases from J, with 9 bases between. Germline V gives CDR1 SGHTA, CDR2 FQGNSA. CDR3 nucleotides: TGTGCCAGCAGCTTAACCCCCCAGTACAATGAGCAGTTCTTC. Its translation is CASSLTPQYNEQFF.

The chain couples TRBV24-1 to TRBJ1-2; 9 positions agree with TRBD1. From germline, CDR1 is KGHDR and CDR2 SFDVKD. V was clipped by 2 bases and J by 2 bases; unmatched bases: 8. The CDR3 contains 17 residues. CDR3 in amino acids: CATSDSNGGQGNYGYTF. The CDR3 DNA reads as TGTGCCACCAGTGATTCAAATGGGGGACAGGGAAACTATGGCTACACCTTC.

This rearrangement joins TRBV6-2 or TRBV6-3 to TRBJ2-3; D is ambiguous. The V gene's germline CDR1 is MNHEY and CDR2 SVGEGT. V gave up 0 bases and J gave up 4 bases, with 5 bases separating them. The length of the CDR3 is 13 residues. The DNA for the CDR3 is TGTGCCAGCAGTTACTCTTATTCAGATACGCAGTATTTT. It translates to CASSYSYSDTQYF.

CDR3 sequence (DNA): TGTGCCAGCAGTTATGGACTTACCTACGAGCAGTACTTC. Amino acid sequence: CASSYGLTYEQYF. The J gene is TRBJ2-7, the V gene TRBV6-6, with D perhaps TRBD2 (5 bases). Per germline, CDR1 MNHNY and CDR2 SVGAGI (reference sequence). This CDR3 spans 13 amino acids. With 3 bases removed from V and 2 bases from J, the gap between germline ends came to 8 bases.

This clonotype was seen only a few times. The chain uses TRBV7-9 and TRBJ2-3; 7 bases fit TRBD2. V shed 1 base, J shed 2 bases, and the junction held 6 bases outside the gene matches. The CDR3 extends over 16 amino acids. Per germline, CDR1 SEHNR and CDR2 FQNEAQ (reference sequence). The CDR3 protein is CASSLVGGGPTDTQYF. CDR3 bases: TGTGCCAGCAGCTTAGTCGGCGGGGGTCCCACAGATACGCAGTATTTT.

V usage is TRBV6-2 or TRBV6-3 and J usage is TRBJ1-1, with D uncertain. V shed 6 bases and J shed 0 bases, with 17 bases lying between them. The CDR3 extends over 16 amino acids. Germline-derived CDR1 and CDR2 are MNHEY and SVGEGT. CDR3 protein: CASSLIGPSMNTEAFF. In DNA form, the CDR3 reads TGTGCCAGCAGCCTGATCGGACCTTCCATGAACACTGAAGCTTTCTTT.

V usage is TRBV4-2 and J usage is TRBJ1-5; D gene uncertain. The V gene's germline CDR1 is LGHNA and CDR2 YNFKEQ. V lost 0 bases, J lost 0 bases, and 12 bases lay in between. The CDR3 is made up of 17 amino acids. Here the CDR3 reads CASSQDWAAYSNQPQHF. CDR3 sequence (DNA): TGTGCCAGCAGCCAAGATTGGGCAGCCTATAGCAATCAGCCCCAGCATTTT.

The chain joins TRBV28 to TRBJ2-3; tentatively, D is TRBD1 (5 bases). Germline CDR1 and CDR2: MDHEN and SYDVKM. CDR3 length: 15 amino acids. Trimming took off 3 bases at V and 3 bases at J, with 13 bases between the two ends. CDR3 protein: CASSLQGSKTDTQYF. In nucleotides, the CDR3 is TGTGCCAGCAGTTTGCAGGGTTCGAAAACAGATACGCAGTATTTT.

This clonotype was counted ten times or more. V and J are TRBV7-2 and TRBJ2-7; perhaps D is TRBD1 or TRBD2 (5 bases each). The CDR3 length is 13 residues. Trimming shortened V by 0 bases and J by 6 bases, and 9 bases separated the two germline ends. Germline CDR1 is SGHTA and CDR2 is FQGNSA. The CDR3 DNA follows: TGTGCCAGCAGCTTAGCGGGGGTGGGCGAGCAGTACGTC. This sequence encodes CASSLAGVGEQYV.

The table lists this clonotype with many counts. This chain links TRBV20-1 with TRBJ2-1; the match to TRBD1 covers 10 bases. This CDR3 has 16 amino acids. V was clipped by 5 bases and J by 1 base; unmatched bases: 8. Germline values: CDR1 DFQATT, CDR2 SNEGSKA (reference sequence). This chain's CDR3 is CSAHSPGQGSYNEQFF. The CDR3 DNA reads TGCAGTGCTCACTCTCCGGGACAGGGGTCCTACAATGAGCAGTTCTTC.

This clonotype has a handful of counts. This chain joins TRBV7-6 and TRBJ2-3; 8 bases are a match to TRBD1. Trimming at V came to 4 bases and at J to 7 bases, leaving 13 bases not matched to a gene. The CDR3 sequence is 16 residues long. CDR1 SGHVS and CDR2 FNYEAQ come from the germline V gene. This CDR3 reads CASSSHRSGGANTQYF. CDR3 sequence (DNA): TGTGCCAGCAGCTCCCACCGGTCAGGGGGCGCAAATACGCAGTATTTT.

This clonotype appeared many times. The chain couples TRBV7-9 to TRBJ1-1; the D is unclear. In germline, CDR1 is SEHNR, CDR2 FQNEAQ (reference sequence). The length of the CDR3 is 14 residues. V lost 0 bases to trimming and J lost 1 base, with 6 bases between them. The CDR3 bases are TGTGCCAGCAGCTTAGCGAGACAGAACACTGAAGCTTTCTTT. Translation gives CASSLARQNTEAFF.

The gene calls are TRBV4-1 and TRBJ2-1; D is unclear. The CDR3 runs 12 residues. V was trimmed by 0 bases and J by 10 bases, leaving 7 bases between them. CDR1 is MGHRA and CDR2 is YSYEKL in the germline V gene. This CDR3 is CASSQDRVEQFF. The CDR3 nucleotides are TGCGCCAGCAGCCAAGATCGGGTAGAGCAGTTCTTC.

This clonotype was counted a few times. The rearrangement links TRBV7-9 to TRBJ2-5; tentative D call: TRBD1 (6 bases). The germline V gene encodes CDR1 SEHNR and CDR2 FQNEAQ (reference sequence). V was pared by 8 bases and J by 2 bases, with 9 bases between. The length of the CDR3 is 12 residues. This CDR3 is CASGDTQETQYF. Written as DNA, the CDR3 is TGTGCCAGCGGGGACACGCAAGAGACCCAGTACTTC.

This clonotype showed up just a few times. The junction departs from the called germline gene at one end, perhaps through a read error. This sequence joins TRBV15 and TRBJ1-5, with D possibly TRBD1 on 5 matching bases. Germline loops: CDR1 LNHNV, CDR2 YYDKDF (reference sequence). The CDR3 consists of 14 residues. The chain's CDR3 is CATSSDGGGGTRTF. Here the CDR3 DNA reads TGTGCCACCAGCAGTGATGGGGGTGGTGGGACGAGGACTTTT.

This clonotype was observed a handful of times. This chain joins TRBV12-3 or TRBV12-4 and TRBJ2-1; no firm D call. V lost 10 bases to trimming and J lost 0 bases, with 7 bases between them. The CDR3 sequence is 12 residues long. The CDR3, as DNA: TGTGCCACGGGCCTCTCCTACAATGAGCAGTTCTTC. Translated, it gives CATGLSYNEQFF.

This clonotype has only a few counts. The chain is built from TRBV9 and TRBJ2-3; TRBD2 is a possible D gene (5 bases). Between the trimmed V and J ends, which lost 1 base and 4 bases, there was a span of 16 bases. CDR3 length: 16 amino acids. Germline CDR1 SGDLS, CDR2 YYNGEE. CDR3 sequence reads: CASSVNNIGVSDTQYF. CDR3 bases: TGTGCCAGCAGCGTAAATAATATCGGGGTGTCAGATACGCAGTATTTT. Supplemented by reference TRBV9 and TRBJ2-3, the full variable domain reads DSGVTQTPKHLITATGQRVTLRCSPRSGDLSVYWYQQSLDQGLQFLIQYYNGEERAKGNILERFSAQQFPDLHSELNLSSLELGDSALYFCASSVNNIGVSDTQYFGPGTRLTVL.

The chain carries TRBV18 and TRBJ2-3, with D unclear. V lost 2 bases and J 4 bases, leaving 13 bases between the germline ends. The CDR3 extends over 15 amino acids. Germline V gives CDR1 KGHSH, CDR2 LQKENI. The CDR3 sequence: CASSPGPFPADTQYF. The CDR3 coding sequence is TGTGCCAGCTCACCAGGTCCTTTCCCCGCAGATACGCAGTATTTT.

Worth noting for this clonotype: A much larger clonotype is one base distant, so this may be a read error. The chain employs TRBV19 and TRBJ1-2; 8 bases are a match to TRBD1. After removal of 3 bases from V and 9 bases from J, the junction contained 12 bases not matched to a gene. The CDR3 has 15 amino acids. The germline gives CDR1 LNHDA, CDR2 SQIVND (reference sequence). The CDR3 DNA follows: TGTGCCAGTAGTATCGCGACAGGGGCTTCGGATAGCTACACCTTC. As protein: CASSIATGASDSYTF.